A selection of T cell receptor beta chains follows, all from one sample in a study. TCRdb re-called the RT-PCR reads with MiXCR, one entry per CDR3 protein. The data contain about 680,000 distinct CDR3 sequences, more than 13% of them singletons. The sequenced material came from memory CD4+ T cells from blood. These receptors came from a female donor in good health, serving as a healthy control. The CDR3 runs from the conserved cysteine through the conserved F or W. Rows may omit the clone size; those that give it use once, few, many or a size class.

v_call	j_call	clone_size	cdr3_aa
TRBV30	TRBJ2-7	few	CAWSVPGLGQYF
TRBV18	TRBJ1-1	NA	CASHDGMNTEAFF
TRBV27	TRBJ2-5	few	CASSLTSSGGETQYF
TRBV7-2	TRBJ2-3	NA	CASSWEEGTWTQYF
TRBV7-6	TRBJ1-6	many	CASSLASPGQGSPLHF
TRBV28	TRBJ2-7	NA	CASRPAGERQQYF
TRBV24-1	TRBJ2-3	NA	CATSDWAGASTDTQYF
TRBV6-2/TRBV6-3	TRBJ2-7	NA	CATDGWRDSYEQYF
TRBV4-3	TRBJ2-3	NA	CASSQGVLAGVTDTQYF
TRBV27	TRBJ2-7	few	CASSLGAASGYEQYF
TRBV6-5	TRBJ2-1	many	CASSYGAPLYGSYNEQFF
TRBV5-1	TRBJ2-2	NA	CASRTGETGELFF
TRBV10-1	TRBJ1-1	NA	CASSDNRGMNTEAFF
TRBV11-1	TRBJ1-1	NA	CASSLTGLAGNTEAFF
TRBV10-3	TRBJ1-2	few	CAISEGTVGKGGYGYTF
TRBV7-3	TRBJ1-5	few	CASSCLCPQGDGNQPQHF
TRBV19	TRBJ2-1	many	CASSIDGQGASLLNEQFF
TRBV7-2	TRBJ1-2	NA	CASSYAYGYTF
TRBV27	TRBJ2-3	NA	CASSFTGKRADTQYF
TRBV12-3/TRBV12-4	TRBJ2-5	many	CASRPSTGAIQETQYF
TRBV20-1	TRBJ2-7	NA	CSARVVELNYEQYF
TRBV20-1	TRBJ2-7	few	CRLGDRVNLDEQYF
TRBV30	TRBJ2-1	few	CAWSVRRDSIYNEQFF
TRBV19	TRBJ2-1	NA	CASRSALAGVFNEQFF
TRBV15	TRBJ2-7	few	CATSRDFSAGPLYF
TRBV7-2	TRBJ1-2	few	CASSHRRGMTGGRLYGYTF
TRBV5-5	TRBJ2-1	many	CASSLRLAGVNEQFF
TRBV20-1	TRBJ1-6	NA	CSATTSGDSPLHF
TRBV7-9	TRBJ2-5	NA	CASREGMSQETQYF
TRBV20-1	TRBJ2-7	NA	CSARLLAGGYEQYF
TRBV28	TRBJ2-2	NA	CASKEGGWRWTEELFF
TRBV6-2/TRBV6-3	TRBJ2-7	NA	CASSQEGLPITYEQYF
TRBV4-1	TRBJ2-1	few	CASSQGGSLAGGPHEQFF
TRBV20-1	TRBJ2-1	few	CSANFHEQFF
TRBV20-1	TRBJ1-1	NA	CSAPRGTGENTEAFF
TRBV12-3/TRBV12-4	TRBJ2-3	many	CASSHDPGQGFDTQYF
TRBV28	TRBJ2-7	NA	CASSLPSGSSYEQYF
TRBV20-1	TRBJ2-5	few	CSARVPYQETQYF